This entry lists 31 T cell receptor beta chains sequenced from one sample in a study of blood T cell repertoires in COVID-19. Sequenced by immunoSEQ multiplex PCR; TCRdb stores in-frame clones only, minus some. The repertoire includes approximately 120,000 clones, about 76% of them detected once, and around 18% sits in the top ten. The specimen was peripheral blood. Receptors originate from an elderly man with acute or convalescent COVID-19.

This chain connects TRBV24-1 to TRBJ2-3; the match to TRBD2 covers 7 bases. Germline V gene sequence: CDR1 KGHDR, CDR2 SFDVKD. V shed 5 bases, J shed 0 bases, and the junction held 7 bases outside the gene matches. The CDR3 contains 16 residues. The CDR3 loop is CATSAPGLTSTDTQYF. CDR3 in DNA: TGTGCCACCAGTGCACCGGGACTAACAAGCACAGATACGCAGTATTTT.

This clone has only one observation. The chain is built from TRBV3-1 (or the pseudogene TRBV3-2) and TRBJ2-5; the D is unclear. Trimming removed 1 base from V and 2 bases from J, with 8 bases in between. Germline CDR1 reads LGHDT; CDR2 reads YNNKEL (reference sequence). The CDR3 contains 14 residues. CDR3: CASSQAPQQETQYF. DNA for the CDR3: TGTGCCAGCAGCCAAGCGCCACAACAAGAGACCCAGTACTTC.

This clone was seen only a few times. The chain combines TRBV19 with TRBJ2-2; possible D gene TRBD1, 6 bases. The CDR3 is 12 amino acids. Germline CDR1 is LNHDA and CDR2 is SQIVND (reference sequence). The ends were cut back, 7 bases at V and 7 bases at J, with 10 bases in the middle. The CDR3: CASKNRVGELFF. DNA of the CDR3: TGTGCCAGTAAAAACAGGGTCGGGGAGCTGTTTTTT. Supplemented by reference TRBV19 and TRBJ2-2, the full variable domain reads DGGITQSPKYLFRKEGQNVTLSCEQNLNHDAMYWYRQDPGQGLRLIYYSQIVNDFQKGDIAEGYSVSREKKESFPLTVTSAQKNPTAFYLCASKNRVGELFFGEGSRLTVL.

The chain has TRBV7-9 and TRBJ1-2; no firm D call. The germline gives CDR1 SEHNR, CDR2 FQNEAQ (reference sequence). V lost 5 bases, J lost 6 bases, and 16 bases lay in between. CDR3 length: 14 amino acids. The DNA for the CDR3 is TGTGCCAGCAGCCCTATCCTGGGCGTCAATGGCTACACCTTC. Residues: CASSPILGVNGYTF.

The chain has TRBV6-5 and TRBJ1-1; D is unresolved. V was trimmed by 10 bases and J by 5 bases, leaving 14 bases between them. The V gene's germline CDR1 is MNHEY and CDR2 SVGAGI. The length of the CDR3 is 12 residues. The CDR3 nucleotides are TGTGCCACCCAGAGAAGAGGAACTGAAGCTTTCTTT. Its protein is CATQRRGTEAFF.

V and J are TRBV6-2 or TRBV6-3 and TRBJ2-7; possibly TRBD2 for D (6 bases). Between the trimmed V and J ends, which lost 7 bases and 2 bases, there was a span of 15 bases. Germline V gene sequence: CDR1 MNHEY, CDR2 SVGEGT. This CDR3 has 14 residues. The CDR3 here is CASTPGGSTYEQYF. CDR3 sequence (DNA): TGTGCCAGCACCCCCGGGGGATCTACCTACGAGCAGTACTTC.

This chain uses TRBV28 with TRBJ1-5; D may be TRBD1 (5 bases). CDR1 and CDR2 (germline): MDHEN, SYDVKM. The CDR3 loop spans 16 amino acids. Trimming took off 6 bases at V and 2 bases at J, with 17 bases between the two ends. The CDR3 DNA reads as TGTGCCAGCAGCCCAAGGGCCAGGGAAGGCAATCAGCCCCAGCATTTT. Its protein product is CASSPRAREGNQPQHF. Variable domain in full (rest from reference TRBV28 and TRBJ1-5): DVKVTQSSRYLVKRTGEKVFLECVQDMDHENMFWYRQDPGLGLRLIYFSYDVKMKEKGDIPEGYSVSREKKERFSLILESASTNQTSMYLCASSPRAREGNQPQHFGDGTRLSIL.

This clone has a single count. The chain uses TRBV12-3 or TRBV12-4 and TRBJ1-1; D perhaps matches TRBD1 (5 bases). This CDR3 has 12 amino acids. The V and J ends lost 6 bases and 5 bases respectively, with 10 bases between them. CDR3 sequence (DNA): TGTGCCAGCAGCCAGGGCGGAACTGAAGCTTTCTTT. This sequence encodes CASSQGGTEAFF.

The J gene is TRBJ1-1, the V gene TRBV10-3; 10 positions agree with TRBD1. Germline V gene sequence: CDR1 ENHRY, CDR2 SYGVKD. Trimming cost V 6 bases and J 3 bases; bases outside gene matches: 1. This CDR3 comprises 13 residues. The CDR3 nucleotides are TGTGCCATCAGAGGACAGGGGGACACTGAAGCTTTCTTT. The encoded protein is CAIRGQGDTEAFF.

A few counts support this clone. V usage is TRBV7-8 and J usage is TRBJ1-5; TRBD1 agrees at 9 bases. Trimming at V came to 5 bases and at J to 6 bases, leaving 5 bases not matched to a gene. The length of the CDR3 is 14 residues. CDR1 is SGHVS and CDR2 is FQNEAQ in the germline V gene. The CDR3 nucleotides are TGTGCCAGCAGCGAAACAGGGGGCCTTCAGCCCCAGCATTTT. It translates to CASSETGGLQPQHF.

This clone was counted a single time. The rearrangement links TRBV5-1 to TRBJ2-5; the D gene is possibly TRBD1 (5 bases). There are 16 residues in the CDR3. CDR1 and CDR2 (germline): SGHRS, YFSETQ. V was cut by 4 bases and J by 5 bases, with 21 bases left in between. CDR3 sequence reads: CASSLNYQGLRETQYF. The CDR3 DNA follows: TGCGCCAGCAGCCTCAATTATCAGGGATTGAGGGAGACCCAGTACTTC.

The chain combines TRBV5-5 with TRBJ2-7, with D perhaps TRBD1 (5 bases). Trimming took 1 base from V and 2 from J, leaving 7 bases between them. Germline V gene sequence: CDR1 SGHKS, CDR2 YYEKEE (reference sequence). The CDR3 extends over 13 amino acids. The chain's CDR3 is CASSLPGTYEQYF. Written as DNA, the CDR3 is TGTGCCAGCAGCTTGCCAGGGACCTACGAGCAGTACTTC.

The chain has TRBV12-3 or TRBV12-4 and TRBJ2-7; D is perhaps TRBD1 (6 bases). The V gene lost 11 bases and the J gene lost 0 bases, with 14 bases spanning the gap. The CDR3 spans 13 residues. The CDR3: CACGGPSSYEQYF. The CDR3 DNA is TGTGCCTGTGGGGGCCCTAGCTCCTACGAGCAGTACTTC.

The rearrangement uses TRBV27 and TRBJ2-7; 11 positions match TRBD1. The V and J ends lost 1 base and 4 bases, in that order; junction bases with no gene match: 3. The CDR3 covers 15 residues. Germline V gives CDR1 MNHEY, CDR2 SMNVEV (reference sequence). This CDR3 is CASSLFGTGGYEQYF. CDR3 coding DNA: TGTGCCAGCAGTTTATTCGGGACAGGGGGATACGAGCAGTACTTC.

This clone has a single count. V gene TRBV11-2 combines with J gene TRBJ2-5; D remains unclear. Looked up from germline, CDR1 is SGHAT and CDR2 is FQNNGV. This CDR3 contains 13 residues. The germline V and J ends were trimmed by 1 base and 5 bases, with 8 bases remaining between them. The CDR3 loop reads CASSLGWAETQYF. The CDR3 DNA follows: TGTGCCAGCAGCTTAGGTTGGGCGGAGACCCAGTACTTC.

This clone was seen once. V is TRBV7-2 and J is TRBJ2-3; 12 nucleotides align to TRBD2. CDR3 length: 16 amino acids. V dropped 3 bases and J dropped 0; count of bases not matched to a gene: 1. Germline V gives CDR1 SGHTA, CDR2 FQGNSA. This CDR3 is CASSFLAGGSTDTQYF. In DNA form, the CDR3 reads TGTGCCAGCAGCTTCCTAGCGGGGGGGAGCACAGATACGCAGTATTTT.

This chain joins TRBV7-8 and TRBJ2-1, with 8 nucleotides matching TRBD1. CDR3 length equals 15 residues. The germline V gene encodes CDR1 SGHVS and CDR2 FQNEAQ. After removal of 5 bases from V and 7 bases from J, the junction contained 10 bases not matched to a gene. The chain's CDR3 is CASSVDRGRKNEQFF. CDR3 coding DNA: TGTGCCAGCAGCGTAGACAGGGGAAGGAAAAATGAGCAGTTCTTC.

The rearrangement links TRBV5-1 to TRBJ1-3; weak D call: TRBD1 (6 bases). V lost 7 bases and J 0 bases, leaving 8 bases between the germline ends. From germline, CDR1 is SGHRS and CDR2 YFSETQ. CDR3 length: 13 amino acids. DNA of the CDR3: TGCGCCAGCCAGGGGAGCTCTGGAAACACCATATATTTT. It encodes CASQGSSGNTIYF.

This rearrangement joins TRBV4-1 to TRBJ2-7, with TRBD2 matching 9 bases. The CDR3 runs to 15 residues. The germline CDR1 and CDR2 sequences are MGHRA and YSYEKL. With V trimmed by 1 base and J by 3 bases, 4 bases remained unmatched. The CDR3 nucleotides are TGCGCCAGCAGCCAAGCGAGCGGGGGGCTCTACGAGCAGTACTTC. Protein: CASSQASGGLYEQYF.

The CDR3 DNA sequence: TGTGCCAGCTCACCACAGACAGGGAAAGGCTATGGCTACACCTTC. This gives the protein CASSPQTGKGYGYTF. The chain carries TRBV18 and TRBJ1-2, with 7 bases lining up with TRBD1. This CDR3 is built from 15 residues. Germline lookup yields CDR1 KGHSH and CDR2 LQKENI. J was trimmed by 4 bases and V by 1 base; bases with no gene match: 6.

This CDR3 reads CASSPGGQGTYGYTF. Written as DNA, the CDR3 is TGTGCCAGCAGCCCGGGGGGGCAGGGGACCTATGGCTACACCTTC. This chain uses TRBV7-9 with TRBJ1-2, with D tentatively TRBD1 (6 bases). The length of the CDR3 is 15 residues. V lost 5 bases and J 4 bases, leaving 17 bases between the germline ends. CDR1 is SEHNR and CDR2 is FQNEAQ in the germline V gene (reference sequence).

This clone was found a few times. The genes are TRBV28 and TRBJ2-3, with D unclear. The CDR3 runs to 15 residues. Germline-derived CDR1 and CDR2 are MDHEN and SYDVKM. The V gene lost 4 bases and the J gene lost 3 bases, with 14 bases spanning the gap. The CDR3 DNA sequence: TGTGCCAGCAGTTCCCCCCCGTCCTTGACAGATACGCAGTATTTT. It is translated as CASSSPPSLTDTQYF.

The CDR3 DNA is TGTGCCAGCAGCGTAGATGGGGGGAGGGAGACCCAGTACTTC. Protein: CASSVDGGRETQYF. The chain joins TRBV9 to TRBJ2-5; D might be TRBD2 (6 bases). V shed 0 bases and J shed 5 bases, with 11 bases lying between them. There are 14 residues in the CDR3. Germline V gives CDR1 SGDLS, CDR2 YYNGEE. Full variable domain (rest looked up from reference TRBV9 and TRBJ2-5): DSGVTQTPKHLITATGQRVTLRCSPRSGDLSVYWYQQSLDQGLQFLIQYYNGEERAKGNILERFSAQQFPDLHSELNLSSLELGDSALYFCASSVDGGRETQYFGPGTRLLVL.

This clone appeared a single time. The V call is TRBV19, the J call TRBJ1-2; D gene uncertain. The CDR3 spans 15 residues. Germline V gives CDR1 LNHDA, CDR2 SQIVND (reference sequence). V gave up 3 bases and J gave up 4 bases, with 15 bases separating them. The DNA of the CDR3 is TGTGCCAGTAGTATCCTGGGCCAAAAGATCTATGGCTACACCTTC. Translation gives CASSILGQKIYGYTF.

The rearrangement uses TRBV7-7 and TRBJ2-1; 7 positions match TRBD2. Trimming took 5 bases from V and 0 from J; bases not matched to a gene: 7. Germline V gene data show CDR1 as SSHAT and CDR2 as FNYEAQ (reference sequence). The CDR3 length is 16 residues. The CDR3 spells CASSPQTSRSYNEQFF. The CDR3 nucleotides read TGTGCCAGCAGCCCCCAGACTAGCCGCTCCTACAATGAGCAGTTCTTC. Looking up the rest from reference TRBV7-7 and TRBJ2-1 gives the full variable domain: GAGVSQSPRYKVTKRGQDVTLRCDPISSHATLYWYQQALGQGPEFLTYFNYEAQPDKSGLPSDRFSAERPEGSISTLTIQRTEQRDSAMYRCASSPQTSRSYNEQFFGPGTRLTVL.

The chain uses TRBV19 and TRBJ1-5; 9 nucleotides align to TRBD1. CDR1 and CDR2 (germline): LNHDA, SQIVND (reference sequence). Trimming took 3 bases from V and 3 from J; bases not matched to a gene: 6. The CDR3 loop spans 16 amino acids. The CDR3 DNA follows: TGTGCCAGTAGTATGATCCGGGACAGGGACAATCAGCCCCAGCATTTT. Translated: CASSMIRDRDNQPQHF.

The chain is built from TRBV28 and TRBJ1-4, with 8 bases identical to TRBD1. Per the germline V gene, CDR1 is MDHEN and CDR2 is SYDVKM. J was trimmed by 2 bases and V by 4 bases; bases with no gene match: 6. This CDR3 comprises 16 residues. The CDR3 sequence: CASSSQGASTNEKLFF. The CDR3 DNA reads TGTGCCAGCAGTTCCCAGGGGGCGTCGACTAATGAAAAACTGTTTTTT.

This chain's CDR3 is CASNLRGNTEAFF. In nucleotides, the CDR3 is TGTGCCAGCAATTTACGGGGGAACACTGAAGCTTTCTTT. V gene TRBV6-5 combines with J gene TRBJ1-1; no reliable D call. The CDR3 sequence is 13 residues long. Trimming shortened V by 7 bases and J by 1 base, and 10 bases separated the two germline ends. Germline V gene data show CDR1 as MNHEY and CDR2 as SVGAGI.

The genes are TRBV30 and TRBJ1-4; D perhaps matches TRBD1 (5 bases). V lost 2 bases, J lost 3 bases, and 13 bases lay in between. Looked up from germline, CDR1 is GTSNPN and CDR2 is SVGIG (reference sequence). The CDR3 extends over 15 amino acids. The CDR3 DNA is TGTGCCTGGAGTCCCGTGGGGGGATCTAATGAAAAACTGTTTTTT. It specifies CAWSPVGGSNEKLFF.

This clone is a singleton in its sample. V gene TRBV5-1 combines with J gene TRBJ2-7, with 12 bases identical to TRBD1. This CDR3 contains 15 residues. V dropped 4 bases and J dropped 4; count of bases not matched to a gene: 6. Germline assignment: CDR1 SGHRS and CDR2 YFSETQ. The CDR3 DNA sequence: TGCGCCAGCAGCCCAGGGACAGGGGGCGAATACGAGCAGTACTTC. As protein: CASSPGTGGEYEQYF.

The sample holds a few counts of this clone. The rearrangement links TRBV5-6 to TRBJ2-1; 12 nucleotides align to TRBD1. Germline-derived CDR1 and CDR2 are SGHDT and YYEEEE. The CDR3 has 14 residues. V was clipped by 4 bases and J by 7 bases; unmatched bases: 3. The CDR3 bases are TGTGCCAGCAGCGGGGACAGGGGGCTAAATGAGCAGTTCTTC. It encodes CASSGDRGLNEQFF.